This TCR beta chain is drawn from a study of TIL therapy for anti-PD-1-resistant metastatic lung cancer. As to time point: pre-treatment sample, taken before nivolumab and TIL therapy. Tumor tissue came from excised metastases, mostly pleural nodules or supraclavicular lymph nodes. This was the immunoSEQ v3 assay. The assay was immunoSEQ multiplex PCR, and TCRdb's table has in-frame clones only and misses some. Of about 100,000 clones in the sample, less than 70% were seen once. From germline, CDR1 is MNHEY and CDR2 SMNVEV (reference sequence). V shed 2 bases and J shed 0 bases, with 11 bases lying between them. This CDR3 region has 16 residues.

The genes are TRBV27 and TRBJ1-5, with unresolved D. The sequences come from tumor tissue, collected at baseline. This clonotype originated in a person aged 30 to 80 with non-small cell lung cancer. CDR3 sequence (DNA): TGTGCCAGCAGTTTAAGGGAACCTTATAGCAATCAGCCCCAGCATTTT. This gives the protein CASSLREPYSNQPQHF.